This TCR beta chain was captured by sequencing in a study of cytomegalovirus exposure and HLA in healthy donors. The PCR ran on 60 Vbeta and 13 Jbeta primers. Sequencing used immunoSEQ multiplex PCR; TCRdb keeps in-frame clones, though not all of them. The sample yields under 300,000 clones, around 65% seen once. Study-level findings and limits: HLA allele associations emerged for around 15,000 TCR beta sequences in a later analysis, at 0.05 false discovery rate. A later analysis linked a missense DCLRE1C variant to TCR beta V- and J-gene trimming. Presence/absence analysis assumed near-uniform sequencing depth across donors. Most of the CMV-associated TCR beta chains (in a later analysis) appeared to be HLA-restricted.

The CDR3 has 14 residues. CDR1 MNHNS and CDR2 SASEGT come from the germline V gene. V gave up 1 base and J gave up 4 bases, with 11 bases separating them. Details on this clone: The target antigen is unknown.

This receptor was taken from a female donor in good health and CMV-seronegative. V gene TRBV6-1 combines with J gene TRBJ2-7; no reliable D call. The sequenced sample was PBMCs. The chain's CDR3 is CASSEGGRRYEQYF. CDR3 bases: TGTGCCAGCAGTGAAGGCGGTAGGCGGTACGAGCAGTACTTC.